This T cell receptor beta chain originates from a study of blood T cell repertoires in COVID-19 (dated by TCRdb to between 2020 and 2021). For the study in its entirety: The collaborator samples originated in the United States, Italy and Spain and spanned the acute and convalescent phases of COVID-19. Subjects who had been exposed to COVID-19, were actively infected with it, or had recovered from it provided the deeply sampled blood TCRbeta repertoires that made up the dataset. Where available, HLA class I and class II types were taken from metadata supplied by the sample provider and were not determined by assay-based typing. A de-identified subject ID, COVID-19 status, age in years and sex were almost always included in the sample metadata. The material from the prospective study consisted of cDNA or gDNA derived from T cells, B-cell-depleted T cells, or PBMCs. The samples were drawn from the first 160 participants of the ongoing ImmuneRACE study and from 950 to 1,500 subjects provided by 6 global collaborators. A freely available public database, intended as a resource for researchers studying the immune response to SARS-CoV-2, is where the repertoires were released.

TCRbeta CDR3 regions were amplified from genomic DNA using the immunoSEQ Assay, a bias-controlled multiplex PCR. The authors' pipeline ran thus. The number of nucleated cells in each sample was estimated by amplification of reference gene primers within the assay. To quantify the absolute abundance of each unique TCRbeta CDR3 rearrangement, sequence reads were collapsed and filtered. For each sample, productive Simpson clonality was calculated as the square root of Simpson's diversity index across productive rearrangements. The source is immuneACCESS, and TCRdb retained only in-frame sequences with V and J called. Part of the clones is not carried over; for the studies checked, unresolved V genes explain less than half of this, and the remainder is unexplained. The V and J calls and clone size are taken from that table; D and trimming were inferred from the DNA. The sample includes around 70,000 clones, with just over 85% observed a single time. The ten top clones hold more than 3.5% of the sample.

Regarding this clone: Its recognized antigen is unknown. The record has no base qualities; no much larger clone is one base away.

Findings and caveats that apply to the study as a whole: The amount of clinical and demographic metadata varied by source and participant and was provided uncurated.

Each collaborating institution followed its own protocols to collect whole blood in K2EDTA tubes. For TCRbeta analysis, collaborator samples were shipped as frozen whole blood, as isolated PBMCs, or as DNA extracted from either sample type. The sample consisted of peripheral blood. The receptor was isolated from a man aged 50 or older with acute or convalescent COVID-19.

Here the CDR3 is given as CASSLLDSHYGYTF. The nucleotides are TGTGCCAGCAGCTTATTAGACAGTCACTATGGCTACACCTTC. The sequence is built from TRBV7-6 and TRBJ1-2; possibly the D gene is TRBD1, per 5 matching bases. Its CDR3 holds 14 amino acids, cysteine through phenylalanine. Only CDR3 DNA remains: 42 bases, in frame from the first base. The junction shows trimming of 2 bases on V and 3 bases on J, plus 10 bases between the germline ends. As encoded in the germline V gene, CDR1 is SGHVS while CDR2 is FNYEAQ.